The sequence of this T cell receptor beta chain was determined in a study of T-cell memory formation after mild COVID-19 (dated by TCRdb to the early 2020s). Regarding the study in general: Most TCR sequence clusters were specific to one of the two donors. In two donors, T-cell clones that expanded and contracted after mild COVID-19 were followed by sequencing TCRalpha and TCRbeta repertoires longitudinally. The cohort comprised two young, previously healthy adult volunteers, one female and one male.

With respect to this clonotype: Its target antigen remains unknown. No base quality information exists; no much larger clone differs at one position.

V is shortened by 5 bases, J by 0 bases, and the region joining them spans 10 bases. The CDR3 has 14 amino acids, counting the end cysteine and phenylalanine. Only the CDR3 region is kept as DNA, spanning 42 bases read in frame from base 1. The CDR1 and CDR2 encoded by the germline V gene (reference sequence) are MNHEY and SMNVEV. Sequencing used an Illumina NovaSeq 6000. Using 5'RACE with constant-segment primers, TCRalpha and TCRbeta cDNA libraries were constructed, with sample barcodes and unique molecular identifiers added in the process. Trizol reagent was used to extract RNA from every sample. Libraries were amplified in two PCR steps, with a second sample barcode and Illumina TruSeq adapters added in the second step. Libraries were sequenced on an Illumina NovaSeq with 2 x 150 bp paired-end reads. The paper's processing steps were these. Demultiplexing of reads and collapsing into UMI-guided consensus sequences were performed with migec v1.2.7. Using mixcr v2.1.11, UMI consensuses were aligned to TRA and TRB V and J templates and then assembled into clonotypes. A clonotype was counted as expanded or contracted only if both edgeR and NoisET called the change significant, with noise models trained on biological replicates. For edgeR calls, the thresholds were a false discovery rate-adjusted p below 0.01 and a log2 fold-change of 1. As an exploratory analysis of dynamics, max-normalized trajectories of the 1000 most abundant clonotypes were examined by PCA with hierarchical clustering. Each responding clone was given a CD4 or CD8 phenotype based on the CD4+ and CD8+ repertoires, which had been sequenced separately. TCRdb trimmed the raw reads at Q25, called clones with MiXCR and kept productive beta chains. Identical CDR3 protein sequences are pooled into one entry, listed with their most common genes and DNA. Here the V and J calls rest on TCRdb's processing, not on the authors' analysis. For this sample the table gives around 130,000 distinct CDR3 sequences, of which more than 13% were detected only once. Less than 30% of the sample comes from the top ten.

Ficoll-Paque density gradient centrifugation was used to isolate PBMCs. The paper's findings and limits, for the study overall: The second-wave clones that peaked on day 37 were not confirmed to be SARS-CoV-2 specific. Only a couple of mild cases were covered by the study, and larger cohorts that include severe cases with pre-infection samples were considered necessary. Some responding clones were detected in pre-infection memory, suggesting pre-existing cross-reactive memory T cells joined the SARS-CoV-2 response. Contracting CD4+ clones turned up mainly in the CM and EM memory subsets, whereas EMRA was where CD8+ clones were enriched. From day 15 to 85, contracting clones showed balanced CD4/CD8 phenotypes, whereas a second wave of clones that expanded from day 15 to 37 leaned towards CD4+.

The TCR was taken from an adult woman who had mild COVID-19 (a few samples of this study predate the infection). The sample titles of this study are shuffled in the database, so cell type and time point are left out; the donor was told from shared clones. What was sequenced was PBMCs or a T cell subset sorted from them (not recorded which). Rearrangement joined TRBV27 to TRBJ1-1; the D gene cannot be resolved reliably. CDR3 sequence: CASSGPLLNTEAFF. The DNA sequence is as follows: TGTGCCAGCAGTGGACCTCTACTGAACACTGAAGCTTTCTTT.